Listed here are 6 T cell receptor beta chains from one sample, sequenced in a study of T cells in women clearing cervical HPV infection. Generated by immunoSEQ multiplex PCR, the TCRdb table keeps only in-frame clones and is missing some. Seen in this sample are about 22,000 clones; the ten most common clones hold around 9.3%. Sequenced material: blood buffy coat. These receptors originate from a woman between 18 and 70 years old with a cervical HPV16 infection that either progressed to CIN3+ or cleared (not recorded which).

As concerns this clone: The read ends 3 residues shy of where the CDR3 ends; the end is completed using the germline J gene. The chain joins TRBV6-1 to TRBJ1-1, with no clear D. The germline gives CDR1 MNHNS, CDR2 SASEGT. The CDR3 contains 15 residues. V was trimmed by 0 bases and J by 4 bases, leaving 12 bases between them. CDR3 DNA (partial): TGTGCCAGCAGTGAAGCGGCCGGGGTGGGCACTGAA. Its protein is CASSEAAGVGTE. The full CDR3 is CASSEAAGVGTEAFF.

The CDR3 loop is CSARDPSGSYSYEQYF. The sequenced CDR3 bases are TGCAGTGCTAGAGACCCCTCAGGCAGCTACTCCTACGAG. The V and J genes are TRBV20-1 and TRBJ2-7, with D unclear. Read sequence stops 3 residues before the CDR3 end, and the germline J gene provides the missing end. Trimming stripped 0 bases from V and 0 bases from J, with 15 bases between. CDR3 length equals 16 residues. In germline, CDR1 is DFQATT, CDR2 SNEGSKA (reference sequence).

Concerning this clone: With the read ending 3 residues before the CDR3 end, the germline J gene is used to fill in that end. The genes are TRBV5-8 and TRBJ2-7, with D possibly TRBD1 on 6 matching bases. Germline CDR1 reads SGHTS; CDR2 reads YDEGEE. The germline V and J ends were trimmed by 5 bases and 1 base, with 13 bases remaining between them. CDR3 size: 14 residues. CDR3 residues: CASSFTGLSYEQYF. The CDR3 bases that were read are TGTGCCAGCAGTTTCACAGGGTTATCCTACGAG.

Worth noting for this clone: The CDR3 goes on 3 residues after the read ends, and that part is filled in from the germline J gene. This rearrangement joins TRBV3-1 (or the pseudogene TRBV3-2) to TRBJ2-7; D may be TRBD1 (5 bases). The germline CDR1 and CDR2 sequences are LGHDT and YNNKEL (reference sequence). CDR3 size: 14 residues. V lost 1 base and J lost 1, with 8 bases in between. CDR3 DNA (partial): TGTGCCAGCAGCCAAGGGCAGGGATCCTACGAG. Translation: CASSQGQGSYE. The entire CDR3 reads CASSQGQGSYEQYF.

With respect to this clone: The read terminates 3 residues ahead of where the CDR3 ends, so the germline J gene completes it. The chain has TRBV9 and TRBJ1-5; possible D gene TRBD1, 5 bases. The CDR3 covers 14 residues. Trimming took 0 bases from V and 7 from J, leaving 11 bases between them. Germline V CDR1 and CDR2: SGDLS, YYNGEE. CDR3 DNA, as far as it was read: TGTGCCAGCAGCGTAGGGGGGGGATTACAGCCC. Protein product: CASSVGGGLQP. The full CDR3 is CASSVGGGLQPQHF.

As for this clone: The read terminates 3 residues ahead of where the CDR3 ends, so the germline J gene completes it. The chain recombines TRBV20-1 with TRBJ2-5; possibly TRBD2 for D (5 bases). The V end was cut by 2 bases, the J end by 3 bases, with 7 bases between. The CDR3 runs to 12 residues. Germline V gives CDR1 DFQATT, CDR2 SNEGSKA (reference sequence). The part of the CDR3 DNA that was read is TGCAGTGCTAGAAAAGCGGAAGAGACC. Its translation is CSARKAEET. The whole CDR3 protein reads CSARKAEETQYF.